The 29 T cell receptor beta chains below come from one sample, sequenced in a study of PD-L1 blockade in urothelial cancer (dated by TCRdb to the late 2010s). The library was prepared using the immunoSEQ multiplex PCR assay. Here the immuneACCESS table is served through TCRdb, limited to in-frame sequences with V and J called. Missing clones are a known gap in these copies; in checked studies unresolved V genes cover under half, and the rest lacks a known reason. The sample includes more than 90,000 clones, with around four fifths observed a single time. The ten largest clones add up to around 7.7% of the sample. What the time point label conveys for this sample: peripheral blood 6 weeks after treatment start. Sequenced material: PBMCs, taken around atezolizumab (anti-PD-L1) treatment. The receptors stem from an older man with urothelial cancer.

This clone was observed a few times. The rearrangement joins TRBV5-1 to TRBJ1-5; 10 bases are a match to TRBD1. This CDR3 has 15 amino acids. Germline trimming cut 3 bases from V and 5 bases from J; bases unmatched to any gene: 5. CDR1 is SGHRS and CDR2 is YFSETQ in the germline V gene. The CDR3 spells CASSSDRGRYQPQHF. The CDR3 DNA is TGCGCCAGCAGCTCCGACAGGGGGCGGTATCAGCCCCAGCATTTT. Full variable domain (remainder filled in from reference TRBV5-1 and TRBJ1-5): KAGVTQTPRYLIKTRGQQVTLSCSPISGHRSVSWYQQTPGQGLQFLFEYFSETQRNKGNFPGRFSGRQFSNSRSEMNVSTLELGDSALYLCASSSDRGRYQPQHFGDGTRLSIL.

The chain employs TRBV25-1 and TRBJ2-3, with D perhaps matching TRBD2 (6 bases). Trimming stripped 1 base from V and 1 base from J, with 9 bases between. This CDR3 is built from 15 residues. CDR1 and CDR2 from the germline V gene are MGHDK and SYGVNS. The CDR3 is CASSEWSGGTDTQYF. The CDR3 coding sequence is TGTGCCAGCAGTGAATGGTCGGGGGGCACAGATACGCAGTATTTT.

This clone has just one count. The chain has TRBV15 and TRBJ2-4, with 8 bases identical to TRBD2. The length of the CDR3 is 15 residues. J lost 5 bases, V lost 1 base, and 4 bases had no gene match. In germline, CDR1 is LNHNV, CDR2 YYDKDF (reference sequence). The DNA for the CDR3 is TGTGCCACCAGCAGAGGGTTCGGGGGGGAAAACATTCAGTACTTC. Residues: CATSRGFGGENIQYF. Combining the CDR3 with reference TRBV15 and TRBJ2-4 gives the whole variable domain DAMVIQNPRYQVTQFGKPVTLSCSQTLNHNVMYWYQQKSSQAPKLLFHYYDKDFNNEADTPDNFQSRRPNTSFCFLDIRSPGLGDTAMYLCATSRGFGGENIQYFGAGTRLSVL.

The chain is built from TRBV19 and TRBJ2-7, with a possible D match to TRBD1 (6 bases). CDR3 length equals 13 residues. V shed 4 bases and J shed 6 bases, with 13 bases lying between them. Germline V gene data show CDR1 as LNHDA and CDR2 as SQIVND (reference sequence). The CDR3 coding sequence is TGTGCCAGTAGTACCAAACAGGGTTCCGAGCAGTACTTC. Its protein is CASSTKQGSEQYF.

The chain carries TRBV6-5 and TRBJ2-6, with TRBD1 matching over 7 bases. The V gene's germline CDR1 is MNHEY and CDR2 SVGAGI. The J segment lost 3 bases and the V segment lost 5 bases, leaving 4 bases of the junction unmatched. The CDR3 covers 15 residues. CDR3 DNA sequence: TGTGCCAGCAGTCAGGGACAGAGTGGGGCCAACGTCCTGACTTTC. This gives the protein CASSQGQSGANVLTF.

This rearrangement joins TRBV19 to TRBJ2-7, with D hard to call. Between the trimmed V and J ends, which lost 3 bases and 4 bases, there was a span of 16 bases. Germline CDR1 LNHDA, CDR2 SQIVND (reference sequence). This CDR3 is 15 amino acids long. In DNA form, the CDR3 reads TGTGCCAGTAGTATTAGGCAGCAGAGGAGTTACGAGCAGTACTTC. It translates to CASSIRQQRSYEQYF.

The chain combines TRBV5-1 with TRBJ2-5; 8 bases match TRBD2. Per the germline V gene, CDR1 is SGHRS and CDR2 is YFSETQ. CDR3 length: 16 residues. Trimming removed 0 bases from V and 5 bases from J; junction bases left unmatched: 9. CDR3: CASSLGSGGTVETQYF. CDR3 nucleotides: TGCGCCAGCAGCTTGGGCAGCGGGGGAACGGTGGAGACCCAGTACTTC. Full variable domain (outside the CDR3, taken from reference TRBV5-1 and TRBJ2-5): KAGVTQTPRYLIKTRGQQVTLSCSPISGHRSVSWYQQTPGQGLQFLFEYFSETQRNKGNFPGRFSGRQFSNSRSEMNVSTLELGDSALYLCASSLGSGGTVETQYFGPGTRLLVL.

This chain connects TRBV18 to TRBJ1-1, with D perhaps matching TRBD1 (6 bases). Trimming shortened V by 2 bases and J by 2 bases, and 15 bases separated the two germline ends. There are 16 residues in the CDR3. Germline CDR1 is KGHSH and CDR2 is LQKENI. CDR3 loop: CASSPAAGGLNTEAFF. The CDR3 DNA follows: TGTGCCAGCTCACCAGCTGCGGGGGGCCTAAACACTGAAGCTTTCTTT.

The chain is built from TRBV7-6 and TRBJ2-7, with D unresolved. Per germline, CDR1 SGHVS and CDR2 FNYEAQ. Trimming cost V 5 bases and J 1 base, with 12 bases left between them. This CDR3 contains 14 residues. CDR3 protein: CASSESLASYEQYF. The CDR3 DNA reads TGTGCCAGCAGCGAGTCCTTAGCTTCCTACGAGCAGTACTTC. Full variable domain (rest looked up from reference TRBV7-6 and TRBJ2-7): GAGVSQSPRYKVTKRGQDVALRCDPISGHVSLYWYRQALGQGPEFLTYFNYEAQQDKSGLPNDRFSAERPEGSISTLTIQRTEQRDSAMYRCASSESLASYEQYFGPGTRLTVT.

The chain is built from TRBV30 and TRBJ1-5; TRBD1 matches 7 bases. Germline loops: CDR1 GTSNPN, CDR2 SVGIG (reference sequence). This CDR3 region has 16 residues. With V trimmed by 1 base and J by 0 bases, 6 bases remained unmatched. For the CDR3, the DNA is TGTGCCTGGAGTGCCCGGGGGACAGCTAGCAATCAGCCCCAGCATTTT. Protein sequence: CAWSARGTASNQPQHF.

The J gene is TRBJ1-5, the V gene TRBV19; tentative D call: TRBD1 (6 bases). Germline-derived CDR1 and CDR2 are LNHDA and SQIVND (reference sequence). The CDR3 consists of 14 residues. The V gene lost 6 bases and the J gene lost 7 bases, with 16 bases spanning the gap. The CDR3 sequence: CASRLRGGGQPQHF. The CDR3 nucleotides are TGTGCCAGTAGACTAAGGGGGGGCGGGCAGCCCCAGCATTTT.

The chain combines TRBV5-5 with TRBJ2-7; unclear D gene. The CDR3 is 12 amino acids. Germline loops: CDR1 SGHKS, CDR2 YYEKEE (reference sequence). Deletions cut 4 bases from V and 5 bases from J, with 10 bases between. The CDR3 protein is CASSPHGHEQYF. CDR3 in DNA: TGTGCCAGCAGCCCCCATGGCCACGAGCAGTACTTC.

V gene TRBV2 combines with J gene TRBJ2-5; the match to TRBD1 covers 7 bases. Per germline, CDR1 SNHLY and CDR2 FYNNEI. This CDR3 contains 15 residues. J was trimmed by 3 bases and V by 5 bases; bases with no gene match: 9. The DNA for the CDR3 is TGTGCCAGCAGTTCCTTTGAGACAGGGAAAGAGACCCAGTACTTC. This translates into CASSSFETGKETQYF.

This chain connects TRBV2 to TRBJ2-1, with D unresolved. V was cut by 0 bases and J by 4 bases, with 4 bases left in between. Germline V lookup: CDR1 SNHLY, CDR2 FYNNEI. The CDR3 runs 13 residues. The CDR3 region has the DNA TGTGCCAGCAGTGAAGCGAGGTACAATGAGCAGTTCTTC. Amino acid sequence: CASSEARYNEQFF.

The chain links TRBV6-5 to TRBJ1-6; D remains unclear. The germline V gene has CDR1 MNHEY and CDR2 SVGAGI. CDR3 size: 13 residues. The V and J ends lost 8 bases and 7 bases respectively, with 12 bases between them. The CDR3 DNA reads as TGTGCCAGCGGGGAGATCTTGAATTCACCCCTCCACTTT. Translating it yields CASGEILNSPLHF.

V and J are TRBV30 and TRBJ2-3; 12 nucleotides align to TRBD1. Germline assignment: CDR1 GTSNPN and CDR2 SVGIG (reference sequence). With 4 bases clipped from V and 2 bases from J, the junction kept 4 bases outside the gene matches. The CDR3 loop spans 15 amino acids. In nucleotides, the CDR3 is TGTGCCTGGACAGGGACAGGGGGCTTCACAGATACGCAGTATTTT. Its translation: CAWTGTGGFTDTQYF.

The chain uses TRBV11-2 and TRBJ2-1; a possible D gene is TRBD2 (6 bases). V shed 4 bases and J shed 7 bases, with 20 bases lying between them. This CDR3 comprises 16 residues. Germline CDR1 SGHAT, CDR2 FQNNGV. CDR3 bases: TGTGCCAGCAGCTCACCCGGGAGAGGTAATTTAAATGAGCAGTTCTTC. It translates to CASSSPGRGNLNEQFF.

The chain recombines TRBV20-1 with TRBJ1-1; maybe TRBD1 (5 bases). The germline V gene encodes CDR1 DFQATT and CDR2 SNEGSKA (reference sequence). Trimming cost V 0 bases and J 6 bases, with 5 bases left between them. This CDR3 contains 11 residues. CDR3 DNA: TGCAGTGCTAGAGAAGGGGCTGAAGCTTTCTTT. Protein: CSAREGAEAFF.

V and J are TRBV7-2 and TRBJ2-7; 13 bases line up with TRBD2. The CDR3 consists of 14 residues. The V and J ends lost 6 bases and 6 bases, in that order; junction bases with no gene match: 5. Germline CDR1 and CDR2: SGHTA and FQGNSA. The CDR3 coding sequence is TGTGCCAGCAGTGGACTAGCGGGAGTAGGCGAGCAGTACTTC. It yields the protein CASSGLAGVGEQYF.

The rearrangement joins TRBV9 to TRBJ1-1; a weak D match, TRBD1 (5 bases). This CDR3 is built from 14 residues. Germline V gene sequence: CDR1 SGDLS, CDR2 YYNGEE. V dropped 4 bases and J dropped 10 bases, with 20 bases sitting between them. In DNA, the CDR3 is TGTGCCAGCAGCCCCCACGGGGGGGACGCCGGAGCTTTCTTT. Residues: CASSPHGGDAGAFF. The full variable domain, completed using reference TRBV9 and TRBJ1-1, is DSGVTQTPKHLITATGQRVTLRCSPRSGDLSVYWYQQSLDQGLQFLIQYYNGEERAKGNILERFSAQQFPDLHSELNLSSLELGDSALYFCASSPHGGDAGAFFGQGTRLTVV.

The chain joins TRBV10-3 to TRBJ2-3; D may be TRBD2 (5 bases). The CDR3 length is 14 residues. From germline, CDR1 is ENHRY and CDR2 SYGVKD. V shed 4 bases and J shed 1 base, with 9 bases lying between them. CDR3 protein: CAISGNSGTDTQYF. The CDR3 bases are TGTGCCATCAGTGGAAATAGCGGCACAGATACGCAGTATTTT.

This clone was counted only a few times. The chain is built from TRBV15 and TRBJ1-4; 9 positions match TRBD1. Germline V gene data show CDR1 as LNHNV and CDR2 as YYDKDF (reference sequence). The CDR3 is 13 residues long. The ends lost 0 bases at V and 17 bases at J; junction bases unmatched: 7. The CDR3, as DNA: TGTGCCACCAGCAGAGATAGACAGGGGGGGAGTTTTTTT. The encoded protein is CATSRDRQGGSFF.

The chain links TRBV19 to TRBJ2-7; 12 bases line up with TRBD1. This CDR3 comprises 14 residues. V was pared by 7 bases and J by 4 bases, with 5 bases of the junction left unmatched. Per the germline V gene, CDR1 is LNHDA and CDR2 is SQIVND (reference sequence). The CDR3 region has the DNA TGTGCCAGTAACGTGGGACAGGGGGCTTACGAGCAGTACTTC. Amino acids: CASNVGQGAYEQYF.

The V and J genes are TRBV6-5 and TRBJ2-7; 9 bases align to TRBD1. The CDR3 length is 14 residues. V lost 5 bases and J lost 1; bases outside the gene matches: 3. Per germline, CDR1 MNHEY and CDR2 SVGAGI. The CDR3 sequence is CASSRQGVSYEQYF. The CDR3, as DNA: TGTGCCAGCAGTAGACAGGGGGTTTCCTACGAGCAGTACTTC.

The CDR3 sequence is CASSGGATDTQYF. The CDR3, as DNA: TGTGCCAGCAGTGGGGGAGCCACAGATACGCAGTATTTT. This rearrangement joins TRBV6-1 to TRBJ2-3; TRBD2 might be the D (5 bases). CDR3 size: 13 residues. V lost 4 bases, J lost 2 bases, and 7 bases lay in between. From germline, CDR1 is MNHNS and CDR2 SASEGT.

The V gene is TRBV6-4, the J gene TRBJ2-3; 9 bases align to TRBD1. With 3 bases clipped from V and 4 bases from J, the junction kept 5 bases outside the gene matches. Germline loops: CDR1 MRHNA, CDR2 SNTAGT. This CDR3 is 15 amino acids long. CDR3 bases: TGTGCCAGCAGTGAATTCGACAGGGGGTCAGATACGCAGTATTTT. Its protein product is CASSEFDRGSDTQYF.

This chain connects TRBV11-2 to TRBJ1-1, with D perhaps matching TRBD1 (6 bases). This CDR3 is built from 14 residues. Trimming shortened V by 2 bases and J by 0 bases, and 7 bases separated the two germline ends. Germline CDR1 SGHAT, CDR2 FQNNGV. CDR3 sequence: CASSLNRVNTEAFF. The DNA for the CDR3 is TGTGCCAGCAGCTTAAACAGGGTGAACACTGAAGCTTTCTTT.

The CDR3 coding sequence is TGTGCCAGCAGCTTTAAGGGACAGCTCTTTAAGCGTCAGCCCCAGCATTTT. Translation: CASSFKGQLFKRQPQHF. The chain employs TRBV11-3 and TRBJ1-5; 7 positions match TRBD1. V lost 3 bases to trimming and J lost 6 bases; unmatched junction nucleotides: 14. CDR1 and CDR2 from the germline V gene are SGHNT and YENEEA. This CDR3 has 17 amino acids. Together with reference TRBV11-3 and TRBJ1-5, the CDR3 gives the full variable domain: EAGVVQSPRYKIIEKKQPVAFWCNPISGHNTLYWYLQNLGQGPELLIRYENEEAVDDSQLPKDRFSAERLKGVDSTLKIQPAELGDSAVYLCASSFKGQLFKRQPQHFGDGTRLSIL.

The rearrangement uses TRBV6-1 and TRBJ1-1, with D tentatively TRBD1 (6 bases). CDR1 MNHNS and CDR2 SASEGT come from the germline V gene. There are 16 residues in the CDR3. The V end was cut by 3 bases, the J end by 2 bases, with 16 bases between. The CDR3 DNA follows: TGTGCCAGCAGTGATTGGGGGGGGGCGCTTAACACTGAAGCTTTCTTT. This gives the protein CASSDWGGALNTEAFF.